A selection of T cell receptor beta chains follows, all from one sample in a study of molecular identifiers for immune sequencing clone quantification. Via MiXCR, TCRdb re-called the PCR reads, giving one row per CDR3 protein. The table shows under 350,000 distinct CDR3 sequences, with under 25% occurring only once. Sequenced input: naive CD8+ T cells from blood, with Jurkat cell RNA spiked in. These receptors were collected from a human donor in good health. Some libraries in this study had Jurkat cell RNA spiked in. CDR3s include the opening cysteine and the closing phenylalanine or tryptophan. Each record gives: V gene, J gene, D gene, clone size, CDR3 protein, CDR3 DNA. A D gene is named only where the DNA matches it firmly. The listing skips clone size in some rows; elsewhere it reads once, few, many or a size class.

V gene: TRBV7-9; J gene: TRBJ1-1; D gene: NA; clone size: many; CDR3 protein: CASSLGLGLNTEAFF; CDR3 DNA: TGTGCCAGCAGCTTAGGTCTGGGACTGAACACTGAAGCTTTCTTT
V gene: TRBV4-3; J gene: TRBJ2-6; D gene: NA; clone size: NA; CDR3 protein: CASSQDRGLISGANVLTF; CDR3 DNA: TGCGCCAGCAGCCAAGATCGGGGTCTAATCTCTGGGGCCAACGTCCTGACTTTC
V gene: TRBV6-5; J gene: TRBJ1-1; D gene: NA; clone size: many; CDR3 protein: CASSGFQVNTEAFF; CDR3 DNA: TGTGCCAGCAGCGGATTTCAGGTGAACACTGAAGCTTTCTTT
V gene: TRBV20-1; J gene: TRBJ2-7; D gene: NA; clone size: many; CDR3 protein: CSAREGLTYEQYF; CDR3 DNA: TGCAGTGCTAGAGAGGGGTTAACCTACGAGCAGTACTTC
V gene: TRBV30; J gene: TRBJ2-3; D gene: TRBD1; clone size: few; CDR3 protein: CAWSVQGVSPDTQYF; CDR3 DNA: TGTGCCTGGAGTGTACAGGGGGTCTCCCCCGATACGCAGTATTTT
V gene: TRBV13; J gene: TRBJ2-3; D gene: TRBD1; clone size: many; CDR3 protein: CASSTPLGTDRTDTQYF; CDR3 DNA: TGTGCCAGCAGCACCCCCCTGGGGACAGACCGCACAGATACGCAGTATTTT
V gene: TRBV6-2/TRBV6-3; J gene: TRBJ2-7; D gene: NA; clone size: many; CDR3 protein: CASSHIAASNPYEQYF; CDR3 DNA: TGTGCCAGCAGCCACATCGCGGCGAGTAACCCCTACGAGCAGTACTTC
V gene: TRBV5-6; J gene: TRBJ1-1; D gene: NA; clone size: many; CDR3 protein: CASSWGANTEAFF; CDR3 DNA: TGTGCCAGTTCGTGGGGGGCTAACACTGAAGCTTTCTTT
V gene: TRBV6-2/TRBV6-3; J gene: TRBJ2-7; D gene: TRBD1; clone size: few; CDR3 protein: CASSYSRDSLSYEQYF; CDR3 DNA: TGTGCCAGCAGTTATTCCCGGGACAGTCTCTCCTACGAGCAGTACTTC
V gene: TRBV6-5; J gene: TRBJ1-5; D gene: NA; clone size: many; CDR3 protein: CASSYSDGHQPQHF; CDR3 DNA: TGTGCCAGCAGTTACTCGGACGGCCATCAGCCCCAGCATTTT
V gene: TRBV21-1; J gene: TRBJ2-1; D gene: NA; clone size: few; CDR3 protein: CASSKEGREEFF; CDR3 DNA: TGTGCCAGCAGCAAAGAGGGCAGGGAAGAGTTCTTC
V gene: TRBV5-3; J gene: TRBJ2-1; D gene: TRBD2; clone size: NA; CDR3 protein: CARSLGTVASGRARWNEQFF; CDR3 DNA: TGTGCCAGAAGCTTGGGTACTGTGGCTAGCGGGAGGGCCCGTTGGAATGAGCAGTTCTTC
V gene: TRBV7-6; J gene: TRBJ2-2; D gene: TRBD2; clone size: few; CDR3 protein: CASSPTLAGLNTGELFF; CDR3 DNA: TGTGCCAGCAGCCCAACCCTAGCGGGGTTGAACACCGGGGAGCTGTTTTTT
V gene: TRBV6-5; J gene: TRBJ2-3; D gene: TRBD2; clone size: NA; CDR3 protein: CASNPGLAGRDTQYF; CDR3 DNA: TGTGCCAGCAATCCGGGACTAGCGGGGAGAGATACGCAGTATTTT
V gene: TRBV4-1; J gene: TRBJ2-7; D gene: TRBD2; clone size: NA; CDR3 protein: CASSQDRQRGYEQYF; CDR3 DNA: TGCGCCAGCAGCCAAGATCGACAGCGGGGGTACGAGCAGTACTTC
V gene: TRBV27; J gene: TRBJ2-3; D gene: NA; clone size: NA; CDR3 protein: CASSLSGVARDTQYF; CDR3 DNA: TGTGCCAGCAGTTTATCCGGGGTAGCTAGGGATACGCAGTATTTT
V gene: TRBV20-1; J gene: TRBJ2-3; D gene: TRBD2; clone size: few; CDR3 protein: CSARDISGRAGSTDTQYF; CDR3 DNA: TGCAGTGCTAGAGATATTAGCGGGAGGGCCGGGAGCACAGATACGCAGTATTTT
V gene: TRBV6-5; J gene: TRBJ2-5; D gene: TRBD1; clone size: few; CDR3 protein: CASSTRDRPQETQYF; CDR3 DNA: TGTGCCAGCAGTACCCGGGACAGGCCTCAAGAGACCCAGTACTTC
V gene: TRBV4-3; J gene: TRBJ2-3; D gene: NA; clone size: many; CDR3 protein: CASSQDAPGLDTQYF; CDR3 DNA: TGCGCCAGCAGCCAAGATGCTCCTGGGTTGGATACGCAGTATTTT
V gene: TRBV29-1; J gene: TRBJ2-2; D gene: NA; clone size: many; CDR3 protein: CSVARTGELFF; CDR3 DNA: TGCAGCGTTGCGAGAACCGGGGAGCTGTTTTTT
V gene: TRBV4-1; J gene: TRBJ2-3; D gene: NA; clone size: NA; CDR3 protein: CASSQTRGADTRYF; CDR3 DNA: TGCGCCAGCAGCCAGACCCGGGGAGCAGATACGCGGTATTTT
V gene: TRBV7-9; J gene: TRBJ2-3; D gene: NA; clone size: many; CDR3 protein: CASSLDVRTSTDTQYF; CDR3 DNA: TGTGCCAGCAGCTTGGACGTTCGGACAAGCACAGATACGCAGTATTTT
V gene: TRBV7-9; J gene: TRBJ1-2; D gene: TRBD1; clone size: few; CDR3 protein: CASSPITGQGAYGYTF; CDR3 DNA: TGTGCCAGCAGCCCGATAACAGGACAGGGGGCTTATGGCTACACCTTC
V gene: TRBV13; J gene: TRBJ2-7; D gene: TRBD1; clone size: few; CDR3 protein: CASSFGKGANEQYF; CDR3 DNA: TGTGCCAGCAGCTTTGGTAAGGGGGCCAACGAGCAGTACTTC
V gene: TRBV7-3; J gene: TRBJ1-1; D gene: NA; clone size: many; CDR3 protein: CASSLSGAGTNTEAFF; CDR3 DNA: TGTGCCAGCAGCTTAAGTGGGGCAGGAACCAACACTGAAGCTTTCTTT
V gene: TRBV2; J gene: TRBJ1-6; D gene: NA; clone size: NA; CDR3 protein: CASKSTANSPLHF; CDR3 DNA: TGTGCCAGCAAAAGTACAGCTAATTCACCCCTCCACTTT
V gene: TRBV9; J gene: TRBJ2-3; D gene: NA; clone size: few; CDR3 protein: CASSVQGTGTDTQYF; CDR3 DNA: TGTGCCAGCAGCGTACAGGGAACGGGCACAGATACGCAGTATTTT
V gene: TRBV19; J gene: TRBJ1-1; D gene: NA; clone size: NA; CDR3 protein: CASVRGPNTEAFF; CDR3 DNA: TGTGCCAGTGTACGAGGCCCGAACACTGAAGCTTTCTTT
V gene: TRBV4-1; J gene: TRBJ1-6; D gene: NA; clone size: many; CDR3 protein: CASSQEGKSPLHF; CDR3 DNA: TGCGCCAGCAGCCAAGAGGGGAAGTCACCCCTCCACTTT
V gene: TRBV5-6; J gene: TRBJ2-7; D gene: TRBD1; clone size: NA; CDR3 protein: CASSWTDRDPWYERYF; CDR3 DNA: TGTGCCAGCAGCTGGACGGACAGGGATCCATGGTACGAGCGGTACTTC
V gene: TRBV5-4; J gene: TRBJ2-5; D gene: TRBD2; clone size: few; CDR3 protein: CASSLFGGSGGHQETQYF; CDR3 DNA: TGTGCCAGCAGCTTGTTCGGGGGGTCGGGAGGCCACCAAGAGACCCAGTACTTC
V gene: TRBV7-9; J gene: TRBJ2-5; D gene: TRBD2; clone size: NA; CDR3 protein: CASGYTSGAETQYF; CDR3 DNA: TGTGCCAGCGGCTATACTAGCGGGGCAGAGACCCAGTACTTC
V gene: TRBV7-2; J gene: TRBJ2-1; D gene: TRBD2; clone size: few; CDR3 protein: CASSPAGGAYNEQFF; CDR3 DNA: TGTGCCAGCAGCCCGGCGGGGGGGGCCTACAATGAGCAGTTCTTC
V gene: TRBV20-1; J gene: TRBJ2-4; D gene: NA; clone size: few; CDR3 protein: CSARGTTGPAAKNIQYF; CDR3 DNA: TGCAGTGCTAGAGGAACGACTGGGCCTGCGGCCAAAAACATTCAGTACTTC
V gene: TRBV29-1; J gene: TRBJ2-7; D gene: NA; clone size: NA; CDR3 protein: CCVVHSGVYEQYF; CDR3 DNA: TGCTGCGTTGTACATAGCGGCGTCTACGAGCAGTACTTC
V gene: TRBV29-1; J gene: TRBJ2-5; D gene: NA; clone size: many; CDR3 protein: CSVGTGPETQYF; CDR3 DNA: TGCAGCGTTGGAACAGGCCCAGAGACCCAGTACTTC
V gene: TRBV4-3; J gene: TRBJ2-3; D gene: NA; clone size: few; CDR3 protein: CASSLFPPPNGVRTQYF; CDR3 DNA: TGCGCCAGCAGCCTTTTTCCCCCGCCCAATGGGGTTCGGACGCAGTATTTT
V gene: TRBV4-3; J gene: TRBJ1-5; D gene: NA; clone size: many; CDR3 protein: CASSQDRYSNQPQHF; CDR3 DNA: TGCGCCAGCAGCCAGGACAGATATAGCAATCAGCCCCAGCATTTT
V gene: TRBV20-1; J gene: TRBJ2-5; D gene: NA; clone size: NA; CDR3 protein: CSASHVQETQYF; CDR3 DNA: TGCAGTGCTAGTCATGTTCAAGAGACCCAGTACTTC
V gene: TRBV9; J gene: TRBJ2-3; D gene: NA; clone size: once; CDR3 protein: CASGVVGTTSTDTQYF; CDR3 DNA: TGTGCCAGCGGCGTAGTCGGGACGACCTCAACAGATACGCAGTATTTT
V gene: TRBV27; J gene: TRBJ2-1; D gene: NA; clone size: NA; CDR3 protein: CASSQGWGSEQFF; CDR3 DNA: TGTGCCAGCAGCCAAGGATGGGGCAGTGAGCAGTTCTTC
V gene: TRBV7-9; J gene: TRBJ2-7; D gene: TRBD1; clone size: few; CDR3 protein: CASKTGTGPYEQYF; CDR3 DNA: TGTGCCAGTAAGACCGGGACAGGGCCCTACGAGCAGTACTTC
V gene: TRBV29-1; J gene: TRBJ2-3; D gene: NA; clone size: NA; CDR3 protein: CSVTSSSGTDTQYF; CDR3 DNA: TGCAGCGTTACGTCGTCCTCGGGCACAGATACGCAGTATTTT
V gene: TRBV27; J gene: TRBJ2-3; D gene: NA; clone size: few; CDR3 protein: CASSPRTVSTDTQYF; CDR3 DNA: TGTGCCAGCAGTCCGAGGACAGTAAGCACAGATACGCAGTATTTT
V gene: TRBV27; J gene: TRBJ2-7; D gene: NA; clone size: NA; CDR3 protein: CASSLQLAYEQYF; CDR3 DNA: TGTGCCAGCAGTTTACAGTTAGCCTACGAGCAGTACTTC
V gene: TRBV4-1; J gene: TRBJ2-7; D gene: NA; clone size: few; CDR3 protein: CASSPDRVGGYEQYF; CDR3 DNA: TGCGCCAGCAGCCCAGACAGGGTGGGGGGCTACGAGCAGTACTTC
V gene: TRBV12-3/TRBV12-4; J gene: TRBJ1-5; D gene: TRBD1; clone size: NA; CDR3 protein: CASTPGGVNNQPQHF; CDR3 DNA: TGTGCCAGCACCCCAGGGGGGGTAAACAATCAGCCCCAGCATTTT
V gene: TRBV11-2; J gene: TRBJ1-1; D gene: NA; clone size: NA; CDR3 protein: CASSLEHLLNTEAFF; CDR3 DNA: TGTGCCAGCAGCTTAGAACACCTTTTGAACACTGAAGCTTTCTTT
V gene: TRBV19; J gene: TRBJ2-5; D gene: NA; clone size: few; CDR3 protein: CASSRSTAPRETQYF; CDR3 DNA: TGTGCCAGTAGTAGAAGCACAGCTCCGAGGGAGACCCAGTACTTC
V gene: TRBV29-1; J gene: TRBJ2-5; D gene: NA; clone size: NA; CDR3 protein: CSVVLWTDSQETQYF; CDR3 DNA: TGCAGCGTTGTCCTATGGACAGATTCCCAAGAGACCCAGTACTTC
V gene: TRBV6-1; J gene: TRBJ2-5; D gene: NA; clone size: few; CDR3 protein: CASSESFGETQYF; CDR3 DNA: TGTGCCAGCAGTGAATCGTTCGGAGAGACCCAGTACTTC
V gene: TRBV19; J gene: TRBJ2-7; D gene: NA; clone size: NA; CDR3 protein: CASSIEDNYEQYF; CDR3 DNA: TGTGCCAGTAGTATAGAGGACAACTACGAGCAGTACTTC